This T cell receptor beta chain is drawn from a study of beta chain features in type 1 diabetes (dated by TCRdb to the late 2010s). Background on the whole study: No differences in mean age, gender distribution, total cell number or subset yield were found between patients and healthy donors. A total of 85 million to 110 million sorted cells were examined across all samples, and RNA yield correlated strongly with the number of cells per subset. Regulatory and stem cell-like memory subsets were obtained from only 8 patients and about 8 healthy donors, while naive and central memory subsets were obtained from all 28 donors. The study compared TCRB repertoires of sorted circulating CD4+ T cell subsets between recently diagnosed type 1 diabetes patients and matched healthy donors. The paper as a whole reports these results and caveats: Shorter templates might have been favored by PCR, but patient and control samples were amplified and corrected together, so both groups would have been affected equally by any skew. At VDJ recombination sites, patients with type 1 diabetes made fewer insertions and deleted more nucleotides, a pattern implying thymic rearrangement abnormalities. Sequencing cDNA rather than genomic DNA could over-represent highly expressing activated cells, although activation and CD3 levels did not differ between groups. Type 1 diabetes patients showed a moderate but significant shortening of TCRB CDR3 length in all four CD4+ subsets. The naive, central memory and regulatory TCRB repertoires appeared to resemble one another more closely among patients than among healthy donors. Because the HLA sub-analyses included only small numbers of individuals, any influence of HLA type on TCRB rearrangement was left unresolved.

Each donor gave one peripheral blood draw, approximately 110 mL on average, collected into heparinised tubes. Naive, central memory, regulatory and stem cell-like memory CD4+ T cells were sorted on a BD FACSAria II using a panel including CD45RO, CCR7, CD25, CD127, CD95 and CD27. Purity was above 95% for every sorted population. PBMCs were isolated immediately by Lymphoprep density gradient centrifugation and stained directly without culture. Samples were stained and sorted in pairs, with one healthy donor and one patient per experiment, so that batch effects were minimized. There are 16 amino acids in the CDR3, from cysteine to phenylalanine inclusive. The read is trimmed to its CDR3 DNA, 48 bases read in frame from base 1. Reading the germline V gene (reference sequence) gives CDR1 SGHNT and CDR2 YYREEE. Here V drops 4 bases and J drops 0 bases, and the junction holds 4 bases not matched to any gene.

All of the isolated RNA was reverse transcribed with the High Capacity cDNA Reverse Transcription Kit, so expressed TCRB transcripts were sequenced. Deep immunoSEQ sequencing was performed on naive, central memory and regulatory T cell samples, with an average of roughly 3.6 million total reads per sample. After sorted cells were lysed in RLT buffer, RNA was extracted with DNase-treated RNeasy Micro or Mini kits, with the choice depending on cell number. To prevent cross-contamination, each cell subset was processed individually, whereas patient and healthy donor samples were processed jointly. TCRB sequences were amplified from cDNA with the immunoSEQ multiplex PCR, producing 87-bp fragments spanning the CDR3 region. Sequencing of the amplicons was done on the Illumina HiSeq platform. The original methods were these. Synthetic template baselines were used to correct PCR bias computationally, reads within Hamming distance 2 were collapsed together, and singletons that could not be merged were discarded. By aligning reads against IMGT, V, D and J genes, CDR3 length, and insertions or deletions at six rearrangement sites were assigned. Within each subset, clonotype counts were normalized to sorted cell number, and only after that were true diversity and Gini coefficients computed with the tcR R package. The overlap coefficient, calculated on TCRB nucleotide sequences, was used to measure repertoire sharing. TCRdb retrieved this table from immuneACCESS and kept in-frame rearrangements only. Not all clones are present; in checked studies, unresolved V genes account for under half, and no reason is known for the remainder. The V and J calls and clone size come from that table; D and trimming were worked out from the DNA. Present in this sample are over 150,000 clones, approximately 8.1% of which were seen just once. Of the sample, about 0.6% is held by the ten largest clones.

For this clone: Its antigen has not been determined. Base qualities were left out, and no much larger clone turns up one base away.

Sequences were obtained from central memory CD4+ T cells from blood. The sequence joins TRBV5-4 to TRBJ1-4; 9 nucleotides in the junction match TRBD1. The receptor comes from a man aged 18 to 35 in good health. The nucleotide sequence is TGTGCCAGCAGCGGGGGACAGGGATCAACTAATGAAAAACTGTTTTTT. It specifies CASSGGQGSTNEKLFF.